One and the same sample provided the 7 T cell receptor beta chains below, sequenced in a study of blood T cell repertoires in COVID-19. The data were produced by immunoSEQ multiplex PCR, yet TCRdb's version contains in-frame clones alone and is incomplete. The repertoire holds roughly 120,000 clones, with approximately 87% as singletons. The sequenced material came from peripheral blood. Receptor source: a woman aged 50 to 65 with acute or convalescent COVID-19.

V is TRBV6-2 or TRBV6-3 and J is TRBJ2-1; D may be TRBD2 (7 bases). The germline V gene encodes CDR1 MNHEY and CDR2 SVGEGT. Deletions cut 4 bases from V and 8 bases from J, with 9 bases between. There are 12 residues in the CDR3. CDR3 coding DNA: TGTGCCAGCAGTTGGGGGGGGCATGAGCAGTTCTTC. Protein product: CASSWGGHEQFF.

The V call is TRBV30, the J call TRBJ1-2; D is unclear. Looked up from germline, CDR1 is GTSNPN and CDR2 is SVGIG (reference sequence). The CDR3 runs to 13 residues. V dropped 3 bases and J dropped 2 bases, with 10 bases sitting between them. The CDR3 DNA reads TGTGCCTGGAGCGGTGATTTAAACTATGGCTACACCTTC. Its protein product is CAWSGDLNYGYTF.

The J gene is TRBJ1-2, the V gene TRBV2; D is uncertain. V was pared by 4 bases and J by 0 bases, with 6 bases between. The CDR3 sequence is 13 residues long. The V gene's germline CDR1 is SNHLY and CDR2 FYNNEI. CDR3 DNA sequence: TGTGCCAGCAGTGCGACTCCTAACTATGGCTACACCTTC. This encodes CASSATPNYGYTF.

This chain links TRBV12-3 or TRBV12-4 with TRBJ1-2; unclear D gene. Trimming took off 6 bases at V and 4 bases at J, with 6 bases between the two ends. The CDR3 is made up of 11 amino acids. The CDR3 spells CASSTSYGYTF. Here the CDR3 DNA reads TGTGCCAGCAGCACAAGCTATGGCTACACCTTC.

V and J are TRBV5-6 and TRBJ1-4; D uncertain. CDR1 is SGHDT, CDR2 YYEEEE, per germline. Between the trimmed V and J ends, which lost 0 bases and 1 base, there was a span of 10 bases. This CDR3 region has 16 residues. The CDR3 region has the DNA TGTGCCAGCAGCTTGGCCGGTGCGTTAACTAATGAAAAACTGTTTTTT. Amino acids: CASSLAGALTNEKLFF.

The chain recombines TRBV5-1 with TRBJ2-1; 10 bases fit TRBD2. The CDR3 consists of 15 residues. In germline, CDR1 is SGHRS, CDR2 YFSETQ. The V and J ends lost 4 bases and 6 bases, in that order; junction bases with no gene match: 7. The CDR3 is CASSPSSGGANEQFF. The CDR3 coding sequence is TGCGCCAGCAGCCCGTCGAGCGGGGGGGCCAATGAGCAGTTCTTC.

The V and J genes are TRBV5-1 and TRBJ2-7, with 9 positions matching TRBD1. Germline lookup yields CDR1 SGHRS and CDR2 YFSETQ. This CDR3 has 13 amino acids. J was trimmed by 9 bases and V by 7 bases; bases with no gene match: 11. The DNA of the CDR3 is TGCGCCAGCGGATTAGGGACAGGGTATTCGCAGTACTTC. It translates to CASGLGTGYSQYF.